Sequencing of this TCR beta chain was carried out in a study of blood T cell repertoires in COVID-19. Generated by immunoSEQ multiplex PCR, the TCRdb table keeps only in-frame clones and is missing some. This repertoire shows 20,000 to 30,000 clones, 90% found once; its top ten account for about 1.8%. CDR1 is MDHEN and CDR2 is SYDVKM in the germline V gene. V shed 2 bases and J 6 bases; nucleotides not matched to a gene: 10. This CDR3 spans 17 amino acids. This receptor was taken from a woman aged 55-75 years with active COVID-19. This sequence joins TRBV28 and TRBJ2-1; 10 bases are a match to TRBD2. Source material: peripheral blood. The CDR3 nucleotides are TGTGCCAGCAGTTTACGCATCGGCCTAGCGGGAGCCAATGAGCAGTTCTTC. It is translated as CASSLRIGLAGANEQFF.